These 12 T cell receptor beta chains share one sample of origin, sequenced in a study of T cells in Graves' hyperthyroidism and ophthalmopathy. Amplification of TCR beta CDR3 regions was performed using RNA transcripts as template. First-round RT-PCR of the TCR CDR3 relied on the HTBI primer set. One entry per CDR3 protein, called by TCRdb with MiXCR from the multiplex PCR reads. The data show nearly 600,000 distinct CDR3 sequences, around 14% seen once. Sequenced sample: blood. The source of these receptors is a woman aged 25-40 years with Graves' hyperthyroidism that later progressed to Graves' ophthalmopathy.

This clonotype was counted many times. This sequence joins TRBV5-1 and TRBJ2-7; D may be TRBD2 (5 bases). The germline gives CDR1 SGHRS, CDR2 YFSETQ. V lost 4 bases, J lost 5 bases, and 10 bases lay in between. The CDR3 totals 12 residues. The CDR3 region is CASSTSTNEQYF. CDR3 DNA: TGCGCCAGCAGCACGTCGACTAACGAGCAGTACTTC.

This clonotype was found a few times. A junction boundary mismatches the germline segment, possibly from a read error. This chain connects TRBV24-1 to TRBJ2-1; D is unresolved. The CDR3 loop spans 16 amino acids. Germline V lookup: CDR1 KGHDR, CDR2 SFDVKD. CDR3 sequence: CATSSPHEDPYNEQFF. CDR3 nucleotide sequence: TGTGCCACCAGTTCCCCCCACGAGGACCCCTATAATGAGCAGTTCTTC.

This clonotype showed up just a few times. The chain carries TRBV10-3 and TRBJ1-1; no clear D gene. The V gene lost 9 bases and the J gene lost 7 bases, with 21 bases spanning the gap. Germline assignment: CDR1 ENHRY and CDR2 SYGVKD. The CDR3 is 14 amino acids. The CDR3: CAIVFREGGYEAFF. CDR3 nucleotides: TGTGCCATAGTATTCCGGGAGGGAGGGTATGAAGCTTTCTTT.

This clonotype turned up a few times. The V and J genes are TRBV12-3 or TRBV12-4 and TRBJ2-3; TRBD2 matches 9 bases. The CDR3 runs 17 residues. J gave up 0 bases and V 0 bases, and 4 bases lay outside the gene matches. CDR3 loop: CASSLASSGVSTDTQYF. As DNA, the CDR3 is TGTGCCAGCAGTTTAGCCTCTAGCGGGGTTAGCACAGATACGCAGTATTTT.

The sample holds many counts of this clonotype. J is TRBJ2-1 and V is TRBV7-2, with 9 bases lining up with TRBD1. V lost 2 bases to trimming and J lost 5 bases; unmatched junction nucleotides: 1. The CDR3 has 14 residues. Germline CDR1 reads SGHTA; CDR2 reads FQGNSA. For the CDR3, the DNA is TGTGCCAGCAGCTTATGGACAGGGGACAATGAGCAGTTCTTC. Its protein product is CASSLWTGDNEQFF.

This clonotype was picked up many times. J is TRBJ2-1 and V is TRBV10-3, with 9 bases matching TRBD2. The CDR3 extends over 15 amino acids. Germline V gene data show CDR1 as ENHRY and CDR2 as SYGVKD. The junction had 6 bases not matched to a gene; V was cut back by 6 bases and J by 3 bases. CDR3 DNA sequence: TGTGCCATCAGCCAGACTAGCGGACACTACAATGAGCAGTTCTTC. It yields the protein CAISQTSGHYNEQFF.

A remark on this clonotype: A clone one base away is much larger, so this may be a read error. The chain employs TRBV7-2 and TRBJ1-2; 7 positions match TRBD1. The CDR3 runs 16 residues. Germline V gene lookup returns CDR1 SGHTA and CDR2 FQGNSA. The DNA for the CDR3 is TGTGCCAGCAGCTTTACAGGGGACTTTATTAACTATGACTACACCTTC. Amino acid sequence: CASSFTGDFINYDYTF.

There are many counts of this clonotype. This chain connects TRBV11-3 to TRBJ2-1; D call uncertain. The V gene lost 5 bases and the J gene lost 7 bases, with 15 bases spanning the gap. The CDR3 has 14 residues. Per germline, CDR1 SGHNT and CDR2 YENEEA. In nucleotides, the CDR3 is TGTGCCAGCAGCCCAGCCGGCCGAAGGAATGAGCAGTTCTTC. Translated: CASSPAGRRNEQFF.

The chain couples TRBV12-3 or TRBV12-4 to TRBJ1-5, with a tentative D call TRBD1 (5 bases). V was pared by 5 bases and J by 2 bases, with 16 bases between. The CDR3 loop spans 16 amino acids. The CDR3 coding sequence is TGTGCCAGCAGTGGGGGGGGGAAGGAGGGCAATCAGCCCCAGCATTTT. Encoded protein: CASSGGGKEGNQPQHF.

The sample holds many counts of this clonotype. This chain links TRBV6-1 with TRBJ2-3; D may be TRBD2 (5 bases). Per the germline V gene, CDR1 is MNHNS and CDR2 is SASEGT. This CDR3 spans 16 amino acids. V was clipped by 7 bases and J by 2 bases, with 19 bases between them. This CDR3 reads CASKYPSPAVTDTQYF. DNA of the CDR3: TGTGCCAGCAAGTATCCGTCCCCAGCGGTCACAGATACGCAGTATTTT.

This clonotype was counted at least ten times. The chain employs TRBV2 and TRBJ2-7; D gene uncertain. The CDR3 has 13 residues. Trimming took off 4 bases at V and 4 bases at J, with 11 bases between the two ends. CDR1 and CDR2 from the germline V gene are SNHLY and FYNNEI. The CDR3 is CASSGRTSYEQYF. For the CDR3, the DNA is TGTGCCAGCAGTGGACGGACCTCTTACGAGCAGTACTTC.

This clonotype was seen repeatedly, ten times or more. V usage is TRBV27 and J usage is TRBJ1-1, with D possibly being TRBD1 (5 bases). From germline, CDR1 is MNHEY and CDR2 SMNVEV (reference sequence). Between the trimmed V and J ends, which lost 10 bases and 1 base, there was a span of 16 bases. CDR3 length: 14 residues. DNA for the CDR3: TGTGCCACCATCCCCTTGGGGGAGAACACTGAAGCTTTCTTT. This translates into CATIPLGENTEAFF.